This TCR beta chain came from a study of OX40 agonist ivuxolimab in advanced cancers. Germline CDR1 and CDR2: MDHEN and SYDVKM. The CDR3 is 13 residues long. V was trimmed by 8 bases and J by 0 bases, leaving 9 bases between them. Study observations and caveats: The study found that CD8+ T cells averaged more expanded clones than CD4+. Expanded peripheral T-cell antigen specificity went undetermined. Patients who responded partially at 0.1-3.0 mg/kg showed clonal expansion ranking among the lowest.

On this clone: Its specificity is not known.

Sequencing was performed with immunoSEQ multiplex PCR; in TCRdb, only in-frame clones are kept and a portion is missing. There are 50,000 to 55,000 clones in the sample; approximately 87% occur only once, and around 1.8% lies in the top ten. The sample was CD4+ or CD8+ T cells sorted from blood, taken in a trial of the OX40 agonist ivuxolimab. The gene calls are TRBV28 and TRBJ2-3; D might be TRBD2 (6 bases). The receptor was derived from an adult with an advanced solid tumor such as melanoma, head and neck, liver or kidney cancer. In DNA form, the CDR3 reads TGTGCCAGCTCGGGGGATAGCACAGATACGCAGTATTTT. Translating it yields CASSGDSTDTQYF.